A single T cell receptor (beta chain) is shown here with its context. Its antigen is not identified. These data originate in a study of cytomegalovirus exposure and HLA in healthy donors. Study-wide results and limits: According to the study, 150 to 200 TCR beta chains were cytomegalovirus-associated.

The CDR3 spans 14 residues. Looked up from germline, CDR1 is MGHRA and CDR2 is YSYEKL. Trimming stripped 0 bases from V and 3 bases from J, with 9 bases between. Profiled with immunoSEQ multiplex PCR; TCRdb holds only in-frame clones, not every one. This table has about 58,000 clones, around nine tenths appearing once. V and J are TRBV4-1 and TRBJ2-7; D gene unclear. The specimen was PBMCs. The clonotype was recovered from a man aged 18 to 29 in good health and CMV-seronegative. CDR3: CASSQDISLYEQYF. The CDR3 DNA follows: TGCGCCAGCAGCCAAGATATTAGCCTCTACGAGCAGTACTTC.